These 17 T cell receptor beta chains were sequenced from one sample in a study of shared clonotypes between healthy human individuals. Method: immunoSEQ multiplex PCR; TCRdb's copy keeps in-frame clones and lacks some. In the table there are roughly 2.2 million clones, 85% to 95% of which are singletons. Sequencing used naive CD4+ T cells from PBMCs. Subset defined: CD45RA+ positively selected. The receptors were sampled from a man aged 18 to 35 in good health. Some clones in this sample may be carry-over from other donors' samples.

The genes are TRBV6-1 and TRBJ1-1; D is possibly TRBD1 (5 bases). The V end lost 6 bases, the J end lost 2 bases, and 16 bases lay between the germline ends. CDR1 is MNHNS, CDR2 SASEGT, per germline. CDR3 length: 15 amino acids. The CDR3 spells CASRRLRGLNTEAFF. The CDR3 region has the DNA TGTGCCAGCAGACGGCTCCGGGGCCTCAACACTGAAGCTTTCTTT.

This rearrangement joins TRBV11-2 to TRBJ2-3; 10 nucleotides match TRBD2. Trimming removed 2 bases from V and 8 bases from J; junction bases left unmatched: 7. The CDR3 totals 15 residues. Germline CDR1 and CDR2: SGHAT and FQNNGV. DNA of the CDR3: TGTGCCAGCAGCTTAACTGCTAGCGGGAGTGGTACGCAGTATTTT. The encoded protein is CASSLTASGSGTQYF.

The rearrangement links TRBV28 to TRBJ2-2, with D maybe TRBD2 (6 bases). Germline CDR1 reads MDHEN; CDR2 reads SYDVKM. The CDR3 runs 16 residues. Trimming took 3 bases from V and 3 from J, leaving 14 bases between them. CDR3 amino acids: CASSFRGSIYTGELFF. The CDR3, as DNA: TGTGCCAGCAGTTTTCGGGGGAGTATCTACACCGGGGAGCTGTTTTTT.

For the CDR3, the DNA is TGTGCCAGTAGGAACAGGGCTCCAGATACGCAGTATTTT. This translates into CASRNRAPDTQYF. The V call is TRBV19, the J call TRBJ2-3, with D possibly being TRBD1 (6 bases). Trimming pared 6 bases from V and 4 bases from J, leaving 11 bases between. Germline CDR1 reads LNHDA; CDR2 reads SQIVND (reference sequence). The CDR3 contains 13 residues.

The chain combines TRBV5-1 with TRBJ2-1, with TRBD2 identical over 9 bases. The CDR3 covers 16 residues. Germline V lookup: CDR1 SGHRS, CDR2 YFSETQ. The J segment lost 7 bases and the V segment lost 4 bases, leaving 12 bases of the junction unmatched. The DNA for the CDR3 is TGCGCCAGCAGCCCGAGTATGAATAGCGGGAGAAATGAGCAGTTCTTC. As protein: CASSPSMNSGRNEQFF. Looking up the rest from reference TRBV5-1 and TRBJ2-1 gives the full variable domain: KAGVTQTPRYLIKTRGQQVTLSCSPISGHRSVSWYQQTPGQGLQFLFEYFSETQRNKGNFPGRFSGRQFSNSRSEMNVSTLELGDSALYLCASSPSMNSGRNEQFFGPGTRLTVL.

The V call is TRBV28, the J call TRBJ1-4, with 8 bases that match TRBD1. With 6 bases clipped from V and 5 bases from J, the junction kept 5 bases outside the gene matches. Germline CDR1 MDHEN, CDR2 SYDVKM. CDR3 length equals 14 residues. The CDR3 region is CASRQGGSNEKLFF. CDR3 nucleotides: TGTGCCAGCAGACAGGGGGGTTCCAATGAAAAACTGTTTTTT.

The chain uses TRBV4-2 and TRBJ2-5; D is undetermined. CDR3 length: 14 residues. V gave up 1 base and J gave up 4 bases, with 10 bases separating them. Looked up from germline, CDR1 is LGHNA and CDR2 is YNFKEQ. CDR3 nucleotide sequence: TGTGCCAGCAGCCAAGGGCCGACTTTAGAGACCCAGTACTTC. It specifies CASSQGPTLETQYF.

This sequence joins TRBV15 and TRBJ1-2; 8 bases line up with TRBD1. The CDR3 length is 15 residues. Germline assignment: CDR1 LNHNV and CDR2 YYDKDF (reference sequence). V dropped 1 base and J dropped 3; count of bases not matched to a gene: 4. CDR3: CATSRAGDRYYGYTF. The DNA for the CDR3 is TGTGCCACCAGCAGAGCCGGGGACAGGTACTATGGCTACACCTTC.

This clone was seen once. The rearrangement joins TRBV10-3 to TRBJ1-5, with a possible D match to TRBD1 (6 bases). The CDR3 sequence is 22 residues long. CDR1 and CDR2 (germline): ENHRY, SYGVKD. The germline V and J ends were trimmed by 5 bases and 2 bases, with 34 bases remaining between them. The CDR3 is CAISPARGTGWMPGVGNQPQHF. The CDR3 nucleotides read TGTGCCATCAGTCCAGCTCGGGGTACAGGGTGGATGCCCGGAGTGGGCAATCAGCCCCAGCATTTT.

V gene TRBV18 combines with J gene TRBJ2-3; tentatively, D is TRBD2 (6 bases). The V gene's germline CDR1 is KGHSH and CDR2 LQKENI. V lost 1 base, J lost 4 bases, and 12 bases lay in between. This CDR3 has 15 amino acids. CDR3 DNA sequence: TGTGCCAGCTCACCACGGAGGGATTCAGCAGATACGCAGTATTTT. It is translated as CASSPRRDSADTQYF.

The rearrangement joins TRBV14 to TRBJ1-1; D uncertain. CDR1 SGHDN and CDR2 FVKESK come from the germline V gene. With 1 base removed from V and 9 bases from J, the gap between germline ends came to 12 bases. The CDR3 sequence is 13 residues long. Here the CDR3 DNA reads TGTGCCAGCAGCCAAGGTAGCGGGCAGAAAGCTTTCTTT. It codes for CASSQGSGQKAFF.

The V call is TRBV28, the J call TRBJ1-2; D is unclear. The CDR3 is made up of 14 amino acids. V dropped 6 bases and J dropped 1 base, with 12 bases sitting between them. Germline-derived CDR1 and CDR2 are MDHEN and SYDVKM. The CDR3 coding sequence is TGTGCCAGCAGCCCCCGACCTGTTAACTATGGCTACACCTTC. It codes for CASSPRPVNYGYTF.

The chain couples TRBV19 to TRBJ2-2; D uncertain. V was pared by 9 bases and J by 1 base, with 9 bases between. CDR1 is LNHDA and CDR2 is SQIVND in the germline V gene (reference sequence). This CDR3 region has 13 residues. CDR3 in DNA: TGTGCCAGCGCCTCTAGGAACACCGGGGAGCTGTTTTTT. Its protein product is CASASRNTGELFF. Combining the CDR3 with reference TRBV19 and TRBJ2-2 gives the whole variable domain DGGITQSPKYLFRKEGQNVTLSCEQNLNHDAMYWYRQDPGQGLRLIYYSQIVNDFQKGDIAEGYSVSREKKESFPLTVTSAQKNPTAFYLCASASRNTGELFFGEGSRLTVL.

The chain is built from TRBV5-6 and TRBJ2-1; TRBD2 matches at 11 bases. Germline CDR1 SGHDT, CDR2 YYEEEE. V lost 0 bases and J lost 6; bases outside the gene matches: 11. The length of the CDR3 is 18 residues. This chain's CDR3 is CASSLGTSGRFPTNEQFF. In nucleotides, the CDR3 is TGTGCCAGCAGCTTGGGTACTAGCGGGAGATTTCCTACCAATGAGCAGTTCTTC.

This clone is a singleton in its sample. The chain employs TRBV28 and TRBJ2-3; 7 bases match TRBD1. V shed 4 bases and J 0 bases; nucleotides not matched to a gene: 1. The CDR3 is 14 amino acids. Looked up from germline, CDR1 is MDHEN and CDR2 is SYDVKM. CDR3 DNA: TGTGCCAGCAGTTCGGGACAGAGCACAGATACGCAGTATTTT. Protein: CASSSGQSTDTQYF.

This chain links TRBV10-3 with TRBJ1-4, with D perhaps matching TRBD1 (5 bases). Between the trimmed V and J ends, which lost 6 bases and 10 bases, there was a span of 15 bases. This CDR3 region has 13 residues. Looked up from germline, CDR1 is ENHRY and CDR2 is SYGVKD. The CDR3 loop is CAIRDASGGKLFF. The DNA of the CDR3 is TGTGCCATCAGGGACGCCTCGGGGGGAAAACTGTTTTTT.

The V and J genes are TRBV18 and TRBJ1-1; 8 positions match TRBD1. Germline CDR1 reads KGHSH; CDR2 reads LQKENI. V lost 1 base and J lost 0; bases outside the gene matches: 1. This CDR3 is 15 amino acids long. CDR3 amino acids: CASSPQTGVNTEAFF. CDR3 sequence (DNA): TGTGCCAGCTCACCACAGACAGGGGTGAACACTGAAGCTTTCTTT.